The rows below give T cell receptor beta chains drawn from one sample of a study of blood T cell repertoires in COVID-19. Clones were read by immunoSEQ multiplex PCR, and TCRdb kept only the in-frame ones, dropping some. The table shows some 150,000 clones, with 65% to 90% occurring only once. Sequences were obtained from peripheral blood. The source of these receptors is a woman aged 45-65 years with acute or convalescent COVID-19. Both conserved end residues are part of each CDR3. Fields, in order: J gene, V gene, clone size, D gene, CDR3 protein, CDR3 DNA. D genes are given only for firm matches. A row's size may be missing; if present it is once, few, many or a size class.

J: TRBJ1-4
V: TRBV7-2
size: -
D: TRBD1
CDR3: CASSHDRVSNEKLFF
DNA: TGTGCCAGCAGCCACGACAGGGTGTCTAATGAAAAACTGTTTTTT

J: TRBJ2-7
V: TRBV6-5
size: -
D: TRBD2
CDR3: CASSSRLAGGYEQYF
DNA: TGTGCCAGCAGTTCCCGACTAGCGGGGGGCTACGAGCAGTACTTC

J: TRBJ2-4
V: TRBV6-1
size: once
D: -
CDR3: CASSETQGAKNIQYF
DNA: TGTGCCAGCAGTGAAACTCAGGGAGCCAAAAACATTCAGTACTTC

J: TRBJ2-1
V: TRBV27
size: -
D: -
CDR3: CASSLEGYNEQFF
DNA: TGTGCCAGCAGTTTGGAGGGCTACAATGAGCAGTTCTTC

J: TRBJ1-6
V: TRBV5-6
size: -
D: -
CDR3: CASTSFMLPGAPLHF
DNA: TGTGCCAGCACCTCGTTTATGTTGCCAGGGGCACCCCTCCACTTT

J: TRBJ1-2
V: TRBV6-6
size: -
D: TRBD1
CDR3: CASADRVVGYTF
DNA: TGTGCCAGCGCGGACAGGGTAGTCGGCTACACCTTC

J: TRBJ2-5
V: TRBV5-6
size: -
D: -
CDR3: CASSTGHQETQYF
DNA: TGTGCCAGCAGCACAGGGCATCAAGAGACCCAGTACTTC

J: TRBJ1-2
V: TRBV28
size: -
D: -
CDR3: CASSQVRGGGYTF
DNA: TGTGCCAGCAGCCAAGTCAGGGGAGGGGGCTACACCTTC

J: TRBJ2-7
V: TRBV7-2
size: once
D: -
CDR3: CASSFSGAGDEQYF
DNA: TGTGCCAGCAGCTTCTCGGGAGCTGGGGACGAGCAGTACTTC

J: TRBJ1-2
V: TRBV20-1
size: few
D: -
CDR3: CSAQKTGYTF
DNA: TGCAGTGCTCAAAAGACAGGCTACACCTTC

J: TRBJ2-3
V: TRBV7-8
size: once
D: TRBD2
CDR3: CASRGLAGGADTQYF
DNA: TGTGCCAGTAGAGGACTAGCGGGGGGAGCAGATACGCAGTATTTT

J: TRBJ2-2
V: TRBV24-1
size: -
D: TRBD1
CDR3: CATSGGTGALTGELFF
DNA: TGTGCCACCAGTGGGGGGACAGGGGCCCTCACCGGGGAGCTGTTTTTT

J: TRBJ1-1
V: TRBV6-5
size: few
D: -
CDR3: CASSTQGIEAFF
DNA: TGTGCCAGCAGTACACAGGGAATTGAAGCTTTCTTT

J: TRBJ1-5
V: TRBV19
size: -
D: -
CDR3: CASTPLQGSNQPQHF
DNA: TGTGCCAGTACCCCCCTTCAGGGGAGCAATCAGCCCCAGCATTTT

J: TRBJ2-5
V: TRBV19
size: -
D: TRBD1
CDR3: CASRNGQVSETQYF
DNA: TGTGCCAGTAGGAACGGACAGGTCTCGGAGACCCAGTACTTC

J: TRBJ2-3
V: TRBV7-2
size: -
D: TRBD1
CDR3: CASSPAGTGRADTQYF
DNA: TGTGCCAGCAGCCCAGCCGGGACAGGGAGAGCAGATACGCAGTATTTT

J: TRBJ2-5
V: TRBV5-1
size: -
D: -
CDR3: CASSSLERETQYF
DNA: TGCGCCAGCTCGAGCCTTGAAAGAGAGACCCAGTACTTC

J: TRBJ1-2
V: TRBV7-9
size: -
D: -
CDR3: CASSLEGFAVIYGYTF
DNA: TGTGCCAGCAGCTTAGAAGGTTTTGCGGTCATCTATGGCTACACCTTC

J: TRBJ1-4
V: TRBV19
size: -
D: -
CDR3: CASSIGTLEKLFF
DNA: TGTGCCAGTAGTATAGGGACACTCGAAAAACTGTTTTTT

J: TRBJ1-3
V: TRBV9
size: -
D: -
CDR3: CASSVTQAGNTIYF
DNA: TGTGCCAGCAGCGTAACCCAGGCTGGAAACACCATATATTTT

J: TRBJ2-7
V: TRBV3-1/TRBV3-2
size: -
D: -
CDR3: CASSQATYEQYF
DNA: TGTGCCAGCAGCCAAGCTACCTACGAGCAGTACTTC

J: TRBJ1-6
V: TRBV27
size: -
D: TRBD1
CDR3: CATRQGNSPLHF
DNA: TGTGCCACGAGACAGGGAAATTCACCCCTCCACTTT

J: TRBJ1-1
V: TRBV29-1
size: -
D: TRBD1
CDR3: CSVGRTGGPTEAFF
DNA: TGCAGCGTGGGTCGCACAGGGGGGCCCACTGAAGCTTTCTTT

J: TRBJ1-2
V: TRBV2
size: -
D: TRBD1
CDR3: CASRGQHYGYTF
DNA: TGTGCCAGCAGGGGACAGCACTATGGCTACACCTTC

J: TRBJ1-6
V: TRBV5-6
size: -
D: TRBD1
CDR3: CASSWDRFHNSPLHF
DNA: TGTGCCAGCAGCTGGGACAGGTTTCATAATTCACCCCTCCACTTT

J: TRBJ1-6
V: TRBV28
size: -
D: TRBD1
CDR3: CASRPGQGSYNSPLHF
DNA: TGTGCCAGCAGGCCGGGACAGGGATCCTATAATTCACCCCTCCACTTT

J: TRBJ2-1
V: TRBV4-3
size: -
D: -
CDR3: CASSQDVSGAYEQFF
DNA: TGCGCCAGCAGCCAAGATGTGTCGGGAGCCTATGAGCAGTTCTTC

J: TRBJ2-1
V: TRBV7-2
size: -
D: TRBD2
CDR3: CASGILAGSEQFF
DNA: TGTGCCAGCGGAATACTAGCGGGATCTGAGCAGTTCTTC

J: TRBJ2-5
V: TRBV4-2
size: medium-sized
D: -
CDR3: CASSERDTEEETQYF
DNA: TGTGCCAGCAGCGAGCGGGACACGGAGGAAGAGACCCAGTACTTC

J: TRBJ2-7
V: TRBV9
size: -
D: TRBD1
CDR3: CASSAGGDRVYEQYF
DNA: TGTGCCAGCAGCGCTGGGGGGGACAGGGTCTACGAGCAGTACTTC

J: TRBJ2-2
V: TRBV6-5
size: -
D: TRBD2
CDR3: CASGRSGGPAGELFF
DNA: TGTGCCAGCGGTCGTAGCGGGGGACCCGCCGGGGAGCTGTTTTTT

J: TRBJ1-1
V: TRBV3-1/TRBV3-2
size: -
D: -
CDR3: CASSQRGWNTEAFF
DNA: TGTGCCAGCAGCCAACGGGGGTGGAACACTGAAGCTTTCTTT

J: TRBJ1-1
V: TRBV9
size: -
D: -
CDR3: CASSTENTEAFF
DNA: TGTGCCAGTAGTACTGAGAACACTGAAGCTTTCTTT

J: TRBJ2-1
V: TRBV4-3
size: -
D: TRBD1
CDR3: CASGSGQGSYNEQFF
DNA: TGCGCCAGCGGGTCGGGACAGGGATCCTACAATGAGCAGTTCTTC

J: TRBJ1-3
V: TRBV5-5
size: -
D: -
CDR3: CASSPYTGTGGNTIYF
DNA: TGTGCCAGCAGCCCCTATACAGGGACGGGAGGAAACACCATATATTTT

J: TRBJ2-4
V: TRBV27
size: -
D: -
CDR3: CASSYDSKNIQYF
DNA: TGTGCCAGCAGTTATGACAGCAAAAACATTCAGTACTTC

J: TRBJ1-5
V: TRBV28
size: -
D: TRBD1
CDR3: CASTPTGTGVGKLNQPQHF
DNA: TGTGCCAGCACCCCGACCGGGACAGGGGTTGGCAAGTTAAATCAGCCCCAGCATTTT

J: TRBJ2-5
V: TRBV18
size: -
D: TRBD2
CDR3: CASSPVTSGGQETQYF
DNA: TGTGCCAGCTCACCAGTAACTAGCGGGGGCCAAGAGACCCAGTACTTC

J: TRBJ2-6
V: TRBV28
size: -
D: -
CDR3: CASSLAGNGANVLTF
DNA: TGTGCCAGCAGTTTAGCGGGGAATGGGGCCAACGTCCTGACTTTC

J: TRBJ2-2
V: TRBV7-6
size: -
D: TRBD2
CDR3: CASSGGLAGGRNSGELFF
DNA: TGTGCCAGCAGCGGGGGACTAGCGGGAGGTCGGAATTCCGGGGAGCTGTTTTTT

J: TRBJ1-6
V: TRBV27
size: once
D: TRBD1
CDR3: CASRSGTGGDSPLHF
DNA: TGTGCCAGCAGAAGCGGGACAGGGGGGGACTCACCCCTCCACTTT